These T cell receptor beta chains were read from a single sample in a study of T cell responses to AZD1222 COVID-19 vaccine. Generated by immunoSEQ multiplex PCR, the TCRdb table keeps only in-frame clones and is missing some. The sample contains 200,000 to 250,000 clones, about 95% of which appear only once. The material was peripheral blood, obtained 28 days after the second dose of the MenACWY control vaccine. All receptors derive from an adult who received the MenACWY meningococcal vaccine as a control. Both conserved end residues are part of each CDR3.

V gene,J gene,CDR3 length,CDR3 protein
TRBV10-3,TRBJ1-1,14,CAIGRDATNTEAFF
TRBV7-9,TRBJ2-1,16,CASSLAPRPGGNEQFF
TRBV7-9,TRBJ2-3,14,CASSFEGYTDTQYF
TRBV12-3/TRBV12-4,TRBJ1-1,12,CASSPSNTEAFF
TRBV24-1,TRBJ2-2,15,CATSDTGINTGELFF
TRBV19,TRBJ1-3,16,CASSSGQAFSGNTIYF
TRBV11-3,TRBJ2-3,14,CASSLGGYTDTQYF
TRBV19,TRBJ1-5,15,CASSITSGPEKPQHF
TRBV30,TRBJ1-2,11,CAWSRPGGYTF
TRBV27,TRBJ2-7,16,CASSSLFNGTAYEQYF
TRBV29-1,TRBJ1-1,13,CSVGVTANTEAFF
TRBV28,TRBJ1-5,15,CASSLIGEGNQPQHF
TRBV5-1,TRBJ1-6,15,CASSLEPGYNSPLHF
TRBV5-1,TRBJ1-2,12,CASKPGNYGYTF
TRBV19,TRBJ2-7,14,CASSIGTGPYEQYF
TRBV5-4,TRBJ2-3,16,CASSSRLAGVGDTQYF
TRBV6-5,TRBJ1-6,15,CASSSPGEGDSPLHF
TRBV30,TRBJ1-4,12,CAWSVFGEKLFF
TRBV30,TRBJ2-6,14,CAWSFPSGANVLTF
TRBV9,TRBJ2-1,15,CASSPLGGRPDEQFF
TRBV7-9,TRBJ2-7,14,CASSPPAPGYEQYF
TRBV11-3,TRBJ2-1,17,CASSLDGGGSSYNEQFF
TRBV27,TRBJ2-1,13,CASIRDNTNEQFF
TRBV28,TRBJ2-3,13,CASSGTNTDTQYF
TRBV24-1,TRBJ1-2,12,CATSDRDYGYTF
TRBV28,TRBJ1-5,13,CASNRGGNQPQHF
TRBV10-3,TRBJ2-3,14,CAISQDRVTDTQYF
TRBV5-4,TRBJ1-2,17,CASSKGTAAFLDYGYTF
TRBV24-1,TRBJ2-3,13,CATSDLGRGEQYF
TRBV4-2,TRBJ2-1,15,CASSQAASGFNEQFF
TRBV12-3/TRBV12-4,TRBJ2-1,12,CASSAQGNEQFF
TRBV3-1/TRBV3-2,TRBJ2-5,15,CASSQESDRGETQYF
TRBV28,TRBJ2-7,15,CASRTTGQGVNEQYF
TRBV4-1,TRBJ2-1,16,CASSQPSGTSYNEQFF
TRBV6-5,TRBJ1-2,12,CASSYVGHGYTF
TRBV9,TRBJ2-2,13,CASSGLGTGELFF
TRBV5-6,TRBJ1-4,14,CASSLGATNEKLFF
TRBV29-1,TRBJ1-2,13,CSVGQGANYGYTF
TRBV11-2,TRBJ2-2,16,CASSLFRQGGTGELFF
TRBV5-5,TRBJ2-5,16,CASSWELETSVKTQYF
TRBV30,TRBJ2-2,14,CAWTGTLNTGELFF
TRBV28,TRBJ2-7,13,CASSLTFLHEQYF
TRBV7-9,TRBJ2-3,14,CASSFSGGTDTQYF
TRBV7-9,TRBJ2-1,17,CASSLPPRLSSYNEQFF
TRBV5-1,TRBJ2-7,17,CASSPTSPGTLGREQYF
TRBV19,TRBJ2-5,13,CASRGRGTETQYF
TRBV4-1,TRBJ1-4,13,CASSPLGEEKLFF
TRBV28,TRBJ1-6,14,CASSSNLYNSPLHF
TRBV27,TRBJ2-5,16,CASSLLGGGPQETQYF